The 7 T cell receptor beta chains below were found in one sample sequenced in a study of CD8 T cells in Susac syndrome. With random hexamers, reverse transcription was performed on roughly 0.5 to 1 ug of RNA. MiXCR, run by TCRdb on the immunoSEQ multiplex PCR reads, gives a single entry per CDR3 protein. The sample records 250,000 to 350,000 distinct CDR3 sequences, about 90% being singletons. Sequencing used CD4+ T cells from PBMCs. Receptor source: a human donor with multiple sclerosis.

This clonotype appeared a single time. The chain carries TRBV6-1 and TRBJ2-7; D gene uncertain. The germline V and J ends were trimmed by 10 bases and 3 bases, with 10 bases remaining between them. The CDR3 runs 11 residues. Germline lookup yields CDR1 MNHNS and CDR2 SASEGT. The CDR3 sequence: CATHQNYEQYF. CDR3 DNA: TGTGCCACCCACCAGAACTACGAGCAGTACTTC.

This chain links TRBV7-9 with TRBJ2-1, with unresolved D. Trimming stripped 7 bases from V and 0 bases from J, with 10 bases between. The CDR3 spans 14 residues. Germline V CDR1 and CDR2: SEHNR, FQNEAQ (reference sequence). As DNA, the CDR3 is TGTGCCAGCATCGGCGCGAGCTCCTACAATGAGCAGTTCTTC. This sequence encodes CASIGASSYNEQFF.

This clonotype appeared a single time. The chain couples TRBV7-9 to TRBJ1-2, with TRBD1 matching over 7 bases. Losses at the gene ends were 0 bases for V and 6 bases for J; bases not matched to a gene: 4. Germline V gene lookup returns CDR1 SEHNR and CDR2 FQNEAQ (reference sequence). The CDR3 covers 14 residues. The CDR3 protein is CASSLAGRGDGYTF. CDR3 DNA sequence: TGTGCCAGCAGCTTAGCGGGCAGGGGGGATGGCTACACCTTC.

The chain combines TRBV11-3 with TRBJ2-5; no clear D. The germline CDR1 and CDR2 sequences are SGHNT and YENEEA. This CDR3 spans 12 amino acids. Deletions cut 5 bases from V and 1 base from J, with 5 bases between. Here the CDR3 DNA reads TGTGCCAGCAGCCCCGCCCAAGAGACCCAGTACTTC. Translating gives CASSPAQETQYF.

CDR3 region: CSVEYDRSQETQYF. CDR3 bases: TGCAGCGTTGAATACGACAGAAGCCAAGAGACCCAGTACTTC. The chain combines TRBV29-1 with TRBJ2-5, with D perhaps TRBD1 (5 bases). The CDR3 is 14 amino acids. Trimming took off 2 bases at V and 1 base at J, with 11 bases between the two ends. Germline V CDR1 and CDR2: SQVTM, ANQGSEA.

This chain links TRBV11-2 with TRBJ2-1; 15 bases map to TRBD2. This CDR3 has 19 amino acids. V shed 5 bases, J shed 1 base, and the junction held 9 bases outside the gene matches. Germline CDR1 reads SGHAT; CDR2 reads FQNNGV. DNA of the CDR3: TGTGCCAGCAGCCGGACTAGCGGGGGGGCCTGGAGTTCCTACAATGAGCAGTTCTTC. It is translated as CASSRTSGGAWSSYNEQFF. Complete variable domain (other parts from reference TRBV11-2 and TRBJ2-1): EAGVAQSPRYKIIEKRQSVAFWCNPISGHATLYWYQQILGQGPKLLIQFQNNGVVDDSQLPKDRFSAERLKGVDSTLKIQPAKLEDSAVYLCASSRTSGGAWSSYNEQFFGPGTRLTVL.

The J gene is TRBJ1-5, the V gene TRBV3-1; D not certain. Looked up from germline, CDR1 is LGHDT and CDR2 is YNNKEL (reference sequence). The CDR3 runs 16 residues. The germline V and J ends were trimmed by 1 base and 3 bases, with 13 bases remaining between them. CDR3 nucleotide sequence: TGTGCCAGCAGCCAAGGGAGAAGAGGTGACAATCAGCCCCAGCATTTT. Translated: CASSQGRRGDNQPQHF.